The 21 T cell receptor beta chains below come from one sample, sequenced in a study of glioma-infiltrating T cells after dendritic cell vaccination. The table came from immunoSEQ multiplex PCR; TCRdb's copy has only in-frame clones and leaves some out. In the table there are under 100,000 clones, roughly 89% of which are singletons. The sequenced sample was blood, obtained before dendritic cell vaccination. Receptor source: a human donor with glioblastoma.

The chain employs TRBV9 and TRBJ2-3; TRBD2 matches at 10 bases. J lost 1 base, V lost 4 bases, and 3 bases had no gene match. CDR1 SGDLS and CDR2 YYNGEE come from the germline V gene. The CDR3 consists of 15 residues. CDR3: CASSPLAGGTDTQYF. Written as DNA, the CDR3 is TGTGCCAGCAGCCCCCTAGCGGGGGGCACAGATACGCAGTATTTT.

The CDR3 protein is CASSATGQGVPYEQYF. CDR3 bases: TGTGCCAGCAGCGCGACGGGACAGGGTGTACCCTACGAGCAGTACTTC. The V call is TRBV13, the J call TRBJ2-7; 9 bases fit TRBD1. Trimming at V came to 5 bases and at J to 2 bases, leaving 10 bases not matched to a gene. Germline V gene lookup returns CDR1 PRHDT and CDR2 FYEKMQ (reference sequence). The CDR3 covers 16 residues.

The rearrangement joins TRBV30 to TRBJ2-3; no clear D gene. Trimming took 0 bases from V and 5 from J, leaving 12 bases between them. This CDR3 spans 14 amino acids. The germline gives CDR1 GTSNPN, CDR2 SVGIG (reference sequence). The CDR3: CAWSVAPVRDTQYF. In DNA form, the CDR3 reads TGTGCCTGGAGTGTGGCCCCAGTAAGAGATACGCAGTATTTT.

This chain joins TRBV11-3 and TRBJ2-4, with TRBD1 matching over 10 bases. The CDR3 spans 17 residues. Per the germline V gene, CDR1 is SGHNT and CDR2 is YENEEA. The junction had 16 bases not matched to a gene; V was cut back by 1 base and J by 13 bases. The DNA for the CDR3 is TGTGCCAGCAGCTTAGGGAGACTACGGGACAGGGGTCCGGAGCAGTACTTC. Translation gives CASSLGRLRDRGPEQYF.

This clone was recorded a few times. This chain connects TRBV5-6 to TRBJ2-2, with D unclear. The CDR3 sequence is 14 residues long. Trimming removed 1 base at V and 5 bases at J, with 9 bases between. Germline values: CDR1 SGHDT, CDR2 YYEEEE. CDR3: CASSLWRSTGELFF. CDR3 nucleotide sequence: TGTGCCAGCAGCTTGTGGCGGTCGACCGGGGAGCTGTTTTTT.

The rearrangement uses TRBV5-1 and TRBJ1-4; 7 bases agree with TRBD1. Germline CDR1 SGHRS, CDR2 YFSETQ. The CDR3 is 14 amino acids. V shed 4 bases, J shed 8 bases, and the junction held 8 bases outside the gene matches. For the CDR3, the DNA is TGCGCCAGCAGCCCAGGGGGGCCTGGGGAAAAACTGTTTTTT. It yields the protein CASSPGGPGEKLFF.

V usage is TRBV2 and J usage is TRBJ1-2; D perhaps matches TRBD1 (5 bases). CDR1 SNHLY and CDR2 FYNNEI come from the germline V gene. The V end lost 3 bases, the J end lost 2 bases, and 13 bases lay between the germline ends. This CDR3 spans 15 amino acids. The CDR3 nucleotides are TGTGCCAGCAGTGAGGGGGGGGGAGCCAACTATGGCTACACCTTC. This encodes CASSEGGGANYGYTF. The whole variable domain, remainder taken from reference TRBV2 and TRBJ1-2, is EPEVTQTPSHQVTQMGQEVILRCVPISNHLYFYWYRQILGQKVEFLVSFYNNEISEKSEIFDDQFSVERPDGSNFTLKIRSTKLEDSAMYFCASSEGGGANYGYTFGSGTRLTVV.

This chain uses TRBV11-2 with TRBJ2-4; TRBD1 agrees at 7 bases. Germline V CDR1 and CDR2: SGHAT, FQNNGV. After removal of 5 bases from V and 6 bases from J, the junction contained 4 bases not matched to a gene. The CDR3 length is 13 residues. CDR3 sequence: CASSTTGLNIQYF. The CDR3 DNA follows: TGTGCCAGCAGCACGACAGGGTTAAACATTCAGTACTTC.

Written as DNA, the CDR3 is TGTGCCAGCAGTCCCAGGGGGCGTGTGGGCACTGAAGCTTTCTTT. Translated, it gives CASSPRGRVGTEAFF. The V call is TRBV28, the J call TRBJ1-1; TRBD1 matches 8 bases. Germline lookup yields CDR1 MDHEN and CDR2 SYDVKM. J gave up 4 bases and V 5 bases, and 9 bases lay outside the gene matches. This CDR3 comprises 15 residues.

The V and J genes are TRBV5-1 and TRBJ2-3; no reliable D call. V was clipped by 4 bases and J by 1 base, with 7 bases between them. CDR3 size: 13 residues. Germline CDR1 is SGHRS and CDR2 is YFSETQ. The DNA of the CDR3 is TGCGCCAGCAGCCGTGGAGGCACAGATACGCAGTATTTT. It yields the protein CASSRGGTDTQYF.

V gene TRBV29-1 combines with J gene TRBJ2-7, with TRBD2 matching 15 bases. V dropped 5 bases and J dropped 4; count of bases not matched to a gene: 6. CDR1 and CDR2 (germline): SQVTM, ANQGSEA. CDR3 length: 15 residues. In DNA, the CDR3 is TGCAGCGTTAGGGGACTAGCGGGAGGTTTGTACGAGCAGTACTTC. This gives the protein CSVRGLAGGLYEQYF.

The J gene is TRBJ1-4, the V gene TRBV9; 9 bases map to TRBD1. The CDR3 runs to 15 residues. V shed 0 bases, J shed 8 bases, and the junction held 5 bases outside the gene matches. Germline loops: CDR1 SGDLS, CDR2 YYNGEE. The CDR3 protein is CASSVAGTGNEKLFF. In DNA form, the CDR3 reads TGTGCCAGCAGCGTAGCGGGGACAGGGAACGAAAAACTGTTTTTT.

V gene TRBV2 combines with J gene TRBJ1-2; TRBD1 is a possible D gene (5 bases). Trimming took off 6 bases at V and 2 bases at J, with 13 bases between the two ends. The CDR3 length is 14 residues. Germline CDR1 and CDR2: SNHLY and FYNNEI. The CDR3 spells CASRGEALNYGYTF. In nucleotides, the CDR3 is TGTGCCAGCAGGGGGGAGGCACTCAACTATGGCTACACCTTC.

The chain uses TRBV6-1 and TRBJ2-7; tentatively, D is TRBD1 (5 bases). V lost 5 bases and J lost 3, with 14 bases in between. The CDR3 runs 14 residues. Germline CDR1 reads MNHNS; CDR2 reads SASEGT. The CDR3, as DNA: TGTGCCAGCAGTAGGGCAGGGAACATCTACGAGCAGTACTTC. Its protein product is CASSRAGNIYEQYF.

The V call is TRBV6-1, the J call TRBJ2-5; weak D call: TRBD1 (6 bases). Germline V gives CDR1 MNHNS, CDR2 SASEGT. The CDR3 contains 12 residues. V shed 6 bases and J shed 5 bases, with 10 bases lying between them. As DNA, the CDR3 is TGTGCCAGCAGCTGGACAGTTGAGACCCAGTACTTC. It codes for CASSWTVETQYF.

The chain joins TRBV7-5 to TRBJ2-3; the table's D gene call, TRBD2, was not cross checked with the DNA. TRBV7-5 is termed a pseudogene. CDR3 size: 14 residues. CDR3 protein: CARRCGGAPDTQYF. In DNA form, the CDR3 reads TGTGCCAGAAGATGCGGGGGGGCCCCAGATACGCAGTATTTT.

This chain connects TRBV28 to TRBJ1-4; D is perhaps TRBD1 (5 bases). V lost 6 bases and J lost 7, with 12 bases in between. CDR1 is MDHEN, CDR2 SYDVKM, per germline. The CDR3 has 13 amino acids. This chain's CDR3 is CASSLGRAEKLFF. As DNA, the CDR3 is TGTGCCAGCAGCCTCGGCAGGGCTGAAAAACTGTTTTTT.

The V call is TRBV7-8, the J call TRBJ2-7, with D possibly being TRBD1 (7 bases). Per germline, CDR1 SGHVS and CDR2 FQNEAQ. V lost 1 base and J 2 bases, leaving 12 bases between the germline ends. The CDR3 consists of 15 residues. DNA of the CDR3: TGTGCCAGCAGCTTAGTCCAGGGGGGCGCCTACGAGCAGTACTTC. Its protein product is CASSLVQGGAYEQYF.

The rearrangement uses TRBV7-2 and TRBJ1-6, with D perhaps matching TRBD1 (5 bases). V lost 4 bases and J lost 10, with 11 bases in between. Germline V gene sequence: CDR1 SGHTA, CDR2 FQGNSA. This CDR3 is built from 13 residues. The chain's CDR3 is CASSSRTGSPLHF. CDR3 DNA sequence: TGTGCCAGCAGCTCCCGTACAGGATCACCCCTCCACTTT.

The J gene is TRBJ1-2, the V gene TRBV30; D not resolved. This CDR3 region has 13 residues. Germline CDR1 reads GTSNPN; CDR2 reads SVGIG (reference sequence). Trimming shortened V by 0 bases and J by 2 bases, and 7 bases separated the two germline ends. CDR3 protein: CAWSVLNNYGYTF. The CDR3 DNA is TGTGCCTGGAGTGTACTGAACAACTATGGCTACACCTTC.

The chain combines TRBV9 with TRBJ2-1, with D unclear. CDR3 length equals 14 residues. CDR1 SGDLS and CDR2 YYNGEE come from the germline V gene. V lost 2 bases, J lost 2 bases, and 8 bases lay in between. CDR3 nucleotides: TGTGCCAGCAGCGTTCGAACAACCTACAATGAGCAGTTCTTC. Translated: CASSVRTTYNEQFF.